This paragraph reports one TCR beta chain. The antigen remains undetermined. A read error may be the cause here, since a much bigger clone is one base away. Starting material of about 450 ng total RNA yielded TCR beta cDNA via a constant-region primer. Modified slightly, ARM-PCR produced TCR beta libraries over three nested multiplex PCR rounds. Primers for the first two PCR rounds were TRBV1-TRBV30 forward primers and a C-beta reverse primer (about 11 cycles per round). TCRdb called the multiplex PCR reads again in MiXCR, with one record for every CDR3 protein. Here the sample spans just over 300,000 distinct CDR3 sequences, 50% to 60% being singletons. The V end was cut by 5 bases, the J end by 7 bases, with 17 bases between. The CDR3 spans 15 residues. The researchers obtained blood RNA from unsorted whole blood and also extracted germline DNA. This entry comes from a study of tumor-infiltrating lymphocytes in primary liver carcinoma. About the study: Subjects presented with primary liver carcinoma managed by surgical resection.

The study, taken as a whole, reports: The overlap of tumor-adjacent and tumor-blood pairs was smaller than that of tumor region pairs. Tumors carried a top-250-clone fraction significantly exceeding that of blood (p = 0.039). Because of bulk unsorted sampling, CD4+ and CD8+ repertoires were not subjected to comparison.

The genes are TRBV12-3 or TRBV12-4 and TRBJ2-2; tentative D call: TRBD2 (5 bases). Specimen: peripheral blood. The origin of this receptor is a woman aged 25 to 39 with primary liver carcinoma and hepatitis B virus infection. CDR3 loop: CASSPPGGGIGELFF. CDR3 in DNA: TGTGCCAGCAGTCCACCGGGTGGAGGCATCGGGGAGCTGTTTTTT.